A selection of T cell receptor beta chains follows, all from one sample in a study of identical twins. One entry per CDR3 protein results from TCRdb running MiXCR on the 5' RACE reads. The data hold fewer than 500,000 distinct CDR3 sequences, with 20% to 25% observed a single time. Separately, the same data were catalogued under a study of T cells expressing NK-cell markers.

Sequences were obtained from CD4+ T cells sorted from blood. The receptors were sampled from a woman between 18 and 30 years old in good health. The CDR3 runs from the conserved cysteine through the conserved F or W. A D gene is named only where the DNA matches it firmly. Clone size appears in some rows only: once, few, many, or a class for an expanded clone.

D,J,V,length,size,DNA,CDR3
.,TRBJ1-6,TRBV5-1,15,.,TGCGCCAGCAGCTCATCCGACGGGAGAAATTCACCCCTCCACTTT,CASSSSDGRNSPLHF
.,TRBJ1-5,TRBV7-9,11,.,TGTGCCAGCAGCTCATTTGGGCCCCAGCATTTT,CASSSFGPQHF
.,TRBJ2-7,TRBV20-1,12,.,TGCAGTGCTAGAGATTGGGCCTACGAGCAGTACTTC,CSARDWAYEQYF
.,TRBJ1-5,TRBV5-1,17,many,TGCGCCAGCAGCTTGTGGTCCTTTGTACAGGGAAACCAGCCCCAGCATTTT,CASSLWSFVQGNQPQHF
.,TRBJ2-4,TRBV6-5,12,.,TGTGCCAGTGGTGGGAGTGGAAACATTCAGTACTTC,CASGGSGNIQYF
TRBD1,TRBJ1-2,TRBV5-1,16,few,TGCGCCAGCAGCGCAACGGGACAGAGTATGCTCTATGGCTACACCTTC,CASSATGQSMLYGYTF
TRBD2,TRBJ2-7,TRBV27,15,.,TGTGCCAGCAGTTTCACCGGCGGGAGGGTCCACGAGCAGTACTTC,CASSFTGGRVHEQYF
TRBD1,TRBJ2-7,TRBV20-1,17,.,TGCAGTGCTAGAGTTCGGACAGGGCAAATGCCGTCCTACGAGCAGTACTTC,CSARVRTGQMPSYEQYF
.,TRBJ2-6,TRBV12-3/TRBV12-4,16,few,TGTGCCAGCAGTCGTGACCTATACTCTGGGGCCAACGTCCTGACTTTC,CASSRDLYSGANVLTF
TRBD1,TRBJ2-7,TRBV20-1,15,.,TGCAGTGCTAGAGACCCCGACAGGGGATACTACGAGCAGTACTTC,CSARDPDRGYYEQYF
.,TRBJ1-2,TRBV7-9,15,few,TGTGCCAGCAGCTTAGCGGCGGGGCTTAGCTATGGCTACACCTTC,CASSLAAGLSYGYTF
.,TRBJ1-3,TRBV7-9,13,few,TGTGCCAGCAGCTTCTCGACAGGCTATACCATATATTTT,CASSFSTGYTIYF
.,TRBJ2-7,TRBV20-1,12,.,TGCAGTGCCCCTGACATGACCTACGAGCAGTACTTC,CSAPDMTYEQYF
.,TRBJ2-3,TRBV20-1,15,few,TGCAGTGCTAGTGGGGGGGCCGAGTTTTCGGATACGCAGTATTTT,CSASGGAEFSDTQYF
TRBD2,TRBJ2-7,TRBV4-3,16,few,TGCGCCAGCAGCCACGCTCGGACTAGCGGAAGACACGAGCAGTACTTC,CASSHARTSGRHEQYF
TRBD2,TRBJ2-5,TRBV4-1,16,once,TGCGCCAGCAGCCAAGCCCCCGCTAGCGGACAAGAGACCCAGTACTTC,CASSQAPASGQETQYF
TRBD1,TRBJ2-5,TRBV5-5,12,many,TGTGCCAGCAGCCGACAGGGCGAGACCCAGTACTTC,CASSRQGETQYF
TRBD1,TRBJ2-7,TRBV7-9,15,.,TGTGCCAGCAATAACAGGGGCCCCATGGCCTACGAGCAGTACTTC,CASNNRGPMAYEQYF
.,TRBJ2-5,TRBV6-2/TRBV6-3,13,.,TGTGCCAGCAGCAACGGTTATTTCGAGACCCAGTACTTC,CASSNGYFETQYF
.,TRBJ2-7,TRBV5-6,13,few,TGTGCCAGCAGCTCCTTCAACACATACGAGCAGTACTTC,CASSSFNTYEQYF
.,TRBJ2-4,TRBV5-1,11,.,TGCGCCTCCCAGTCCGAAAACATTCAGTACTTC,CASQSENIQYF
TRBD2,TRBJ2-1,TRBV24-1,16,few,TGTGCCACCAGTGATTTGACGCAGGGAGGGGTAGAGGAGCAGTTCTTC,CATSDLTQGGVEEQFF
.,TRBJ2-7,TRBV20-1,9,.,TGCACCCGCGGGGACGAGCAGTACTTC,CTRGDEQYF
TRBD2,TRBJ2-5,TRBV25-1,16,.,TGTGCCAGCAGTGCACTAGCGGGAGGTCTCCAAGAGACCCAGTACTTC,CASSALAGGLQETQYF
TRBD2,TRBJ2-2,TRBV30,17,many,TGTGCCTGGGGGGGGTTGGCGGGAGGGCCTGACACCGGGGAGCTGTTTTTT,CAWGGLAGGPDTGELFF
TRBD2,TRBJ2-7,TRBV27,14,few,TGTGCCAGCAGGGGACTAGCGGGAGGCCTCGAGCAGTACTTC,CASRGLAGGLEQYF